The rows below give T cell receptor beta chains drawn from one sample of a study of beta chain features in type 1 diabetes. TCRdb's copy holds only in-frame clones and misses some; the assay was immunoSEQ multiplex PCR. Found here are about 240,000 clones, around 13% of them singletons; the top ten hold just under 0.02%. Sequenced sample: naive CD4+ T cells from blood. Receptors were obtained from a man younger than 40 with type 1 diabetes. Both conserved end residues are part of each CDR3. The D gene is left open where the match is weak. Some rows have no size entry. The others give once, few or many, or a class for an expanded clone.

CDR3aa | CDR3nt | abundance | j_gene | v_gene | len | d_gene
CAWDLDRAYEQYF | TGTGCCTGGGACCTGGACAGGGCCTACGAGCAGTACTTC | NA | TRBJ2-7 | TRBV30 | 13 | TRBD1
CASSFGQDKEQYF | TGTGCCAGCAGCTTCGGACAGGACAAAGAGCAGTACTTC | NA | TRBJ2-7 | TRBV5-4 | 13 | TRBD1
CAGLQAGGTEAFF | TGTGCCGGCCTTCAGGCAGGGGGAACTGAAGCTTTCTTT | NA | TRBJ1-1 | TRBV7-9 | 13 | TRBD1
CASQDGDSPYEQYF | TGTGCCAGCCAAGATGGGGACTCCCCTTACGAGCAGTACTTC | NA | TRBJ2-7 | TRBV27 | 14 | NA
CASSRLWLTNNEQFF | TGTGCCAGCAGCCGACTGTGGCTGACCAACAATGAGCAGTTCTTC | NA | TRBJ2-1 | TRBV5-6 | 15 | NA
CASSAGTGVYERQYF | TGTGCCAGCAGCGCCGGGACAGGGGTCTACGAGCGGCAGTACTTC | NA | TRBJ2-7 | TRBV7-9 | 15 | TRBD1
CASSPRTSLTGYTF | TGTGCCAGCAGCCCCCGGACAAGTTTAACTGGCTACACCTTC | few | TRBJ1-2 | TRBV7-2 | 14 | NA
CASSRGRNTEAFF | TGTGCGAGCTCGCGGGGGAGGAACACTGAAGCTTTCTTT | NA | TRBJ1-1 | TRBV6-5 | 13 | NA
CASSLGRGDNEQFF | TGCGCCAGCAGCTTGGGTAGGGGTGACAATGAGCAGTTCTTC | NA | TRBJ2-1 | TRBV5-1 | 14 | NA
CASSVGTSGKETQYF | TGTGCCAGCAGCGTCGGGACTAGCGGGAAAGAGACCCAGTACTTC | few | TRBJ2-5 | TRBV5-6 | 15 | TRBD2
CASRSPLVRNTGELFF | TGTGCCAGCAGATCCCCACTAGTCCGGAACACCGGGGAGCTGTTTTTT | once | TRBJ2-2 | TRBV7-9 | 16 | NA
CASSVTGTRGTEAFF | TGTGCCAGTAGTGTAACAGGAACTCGGGGGACTGAAGCTTTCTTT | NA | TRBJ1-1 | TRBV19 | 15 | NA
CASWLRAGATDTQYF | TGTGCCAGCTGGCTTCGGGCGGGAGCGACAGATACGCAGTATTTT | NA | TRBJ2-3 | TRBV2 | 15 | TRBD2
CSVARQDGYTEAFF | TGCAGCGTTGCAAGACAGGACGGGTACACTGAAGCTTTCTTT | NA | TRBJ1-1 | TRBV29-1 | 14 | NA
CASSLAGQGKSGELFF | TGTGCCAGCAGTTTAGCGGGACAGGGGAAATCCGGGGAGCTGTTTTTT | few | TRBJ2-2 | TRBV6-5 | 16 | TRBD1
CSVGVQGADGYTF | TGCAGCGTGGGGGTCCAGGGGGCCGATGGCTACACCTTC | few | TRBJ1-2 | TRBV29-1 | 13 | TRBD1
CASSLVSGTGMPVYTF | TGTGCCAGTAGTTTAGTTTCCGGGACAGGGATGCCTGTCTACACCTTC | NA | TRBJ1-2 | TRBV19 | 16 | TRBD1
CASSEDRNTEAFF | TGTGCCAGCTCGGAGGACAGGAACACTGAAGCTTTCTTT | NA | TRBJ1-1 | TRBV18 | 13 | NA
CASSERRGVGNTEAFF | TGTGCCAGCAGTGAAAGGAGGGGTGTGGGGAACACTGAAGCTTTCTTT | NA | TRBJ1-1 | TRBV6-1 | 16 | NA
CASSTDRGSNYEQYF | TGTGCCAGTAGTACCGACAGGGGCTCGAACTACGAGCAGTACTTC | few | TRBJ2-7 | TRBV19 | 15 | TRBD1
CASSLTASGNNEQFF | TGTGCCAGCAGCTTGACAGCTAGCGGTAACAATGAGCAGTTCTTC | NA | TRBJ2-1 | TRBV5-6 | 15 | TRBD2
CASGTPGQNNSPLHF | TGTGCCAGCGGAACCCCGGGACAGAATAATTCACCCCTCCACTTT | few | TRBJ1-6 | TRBV5-4 | 15 | TRBD1
CASSLGQANTEAFF | TGTGCCAGCAGCTTGGGGCAGGCGAACACTGAAGCTTTCTTT | few | TRBJ1-1 | TRBV7-2 | 14 | NA
CASSPGRLDPYEQYF | TGTGCCAGCTCACCAGGCAGGTTAGATCCCTACGAGCAGTACTTC | few | TRBJ2-7 | TRBV18 | 15 | NA
CAWSGTAPNYGYTF | TGTGCCTGGAGCGGGACAGCACCTAACTATGGCTACACCTTC | NA | TRBJ1-2 | TRBV30 | 14 | TRBD1
CASSYLDRGNTIYF | TGTGCCAGCAGTTACTTGGACAGGGGAAACACCATATATTTT | few | TRBJ1-3 | TRBV6-5 | 14 | TRBD1
CASSSGQGVNIQYF | TGTGCCAGCAGCTCCGGACAGGGTGTAAACATTCAGTACTTC | NA | TRBJ2-4 | TRBV7-2 | 14 | TRBD1
CSAQLGGPNTEAFF | TGCAGCGCCCAATTGGGGGGGCCGAACACTGAAGCTTTCTTT | NA | TRBJ1-1 | TRBV29-1 | 14 | NA
CASSLRGTDTQYF | TGCGCCAGCAGCTTGCGCGGTACAGATACGCAGTATTTT | NA | TRBJ2-3 | TRBV5-1 | 13 | NA
CASSLNQGQPNIQYF | TGTGCCAGCAGCTTAAACCAGGGACAGCCAAACATTCAGTACTTC | few | TRBJ2-4 | TRBV11-3 | 15 | TRBD1
CASSSTGNTEAFF | TGTGCCAGCAGCTCAACGGGGAACACTGAAGCTTTCTTT | few | TRBJ1-1 | TRBV5-4 | 13 | NA
CASSLTGNSNQPQHF | TGCGCCAGCAGCTTGACGGGTAATAGCAATCAGCCCCAGCATTTT | NA | TRBJ1-5 | TRBV5-1 | 15 | NA
CASSIATGWVNEQFF | TGTGCCAGTAGTATAGCAACAGGGTGGGTGAATGAGCAGTTCTTC | NA | TRBJ2-1 | TRBV19 | 15 | NA
CASSLGATGSGTEAFF | TGCGCCAGCAGCTTGGGAGCCACAGGGAGTGGCACTGAAGCTTTCTTT | NA | TRBJ1-1 | TRBV5-1 | 16 | NA
CASSPPGQGYYEQYF | TGTGCCAGCTCACCACCGGGTCAGGGGTACTACGAGCAGTACTTC | NA | TRBJ2-7 | TRBV18 | 15 | NA
CASSLAAGRRTEAFF | TGTGCCAGCAGCTTAGCGGCCGGGAGGAGGACTGAAGCTTTCTTT | few | TRBJ1-1 | TRBV7-2 | 15 | NA
CSVEGTKNEKLFF | TGCAGCGTTGAGGGGACAAAGAATGAAAAACTGTTTTTT | few | TRBJ1-4 | TRBV29-1 | 13 | NA
CASSLDRQALGYGYTF | TGTGCCAGCAGCTTAGATCGTCAGGCTTTGGGTTATGGCTACACCTTC | few | TRBJ1-2 | TRBV7-8 | 16 | NA